One and the same sample provided the 24 T cell receptor beta chains below, sequenced in a study of metastatic and nonmetastatic thyroid tumors. No patient had received any treatment before thyroid surgery. TCRdb recomputed clones from the PCR reads via MiXCR. The sample has around 45,000 clones, roughly 15% seen once. The sequencing sample was made of blood. The receptors were sampled from a female donor with papillary thyroid cancer or a benign thyroid nodule (not recorded which). Some clones in this sample may be carry-over from other donors' samples.

A remark on this clone: A much more abundant neighbour one base away suggests this may be a read error. This CDR3 is CSVEGQITEAFF. The CDR3 region has the DNA TGCAGCGTAGAGGGACAGATCACTGAAGCTTTCTTT. The chain uses TRBV29-1 and TRBJ1-1, with 7 nucleotides matching TRBD1. This CDR3 has 12 residues. Germline-derived CDR1 and CDR2 are SQVTM and ANQGSEA. V lost 6 bases and J lost 4; bases outside the gene matches: 5.

This clone was counted only a few times. Compared with germline, one end of the junction differs, possibly owing to a read error. The V and J genes are TRBV12-3 or TRBV12-4 and TRBJ1-5; D gene uncertain. This CDR3 has 15 amino acids. The CDR3 sequence: CAISFTSVPGQPQHF. The CDR3 nucleotides read TGTGCCATCAGTTTCACGTCAGTCCCGGGGCAGCCCCAGCATTTT.

There are a few counts of this clone. This could be a read error, since a much larger clone is one nucleotide away. The sample has other DNA sequences that encode this CDR3 too. The J gene is TRBJ2-3, the V gene TRBV20-1; D gene ambiguous. Germline values: CDR1 DFQATT, CDR2 SNEGSKA (reference sequence). The CDR3 length is 14 residues. The CDR3 coding sequence is TGCAGTGCCGCCCGAGCGCTAGGCACGGATACGCAGTATTTT. Its translation is CSAARALGTDTQYF.

This clone was seen ten or more times. Since a much larger clone is just one base distant, this may be a read error. The genes are TRBV5-1 and TRBJ1-2, with a tentative D call TRBD1 (5 bases). Germline lookup yields CDR1 SGHRS and CDR2 YFSETQ. This CDR3 comprises 13 residues. The CDR3 sequence is CASSLVGTAGHTF. The CDR3, as DNA: TGCGCCAGCAGCTTGGTTGGGACTGCTGGCCACACCTTC.

Ten or more counts support this clone. This rearrangement joins TRBV9 to TRBJ1-2; D gene unclear. Germline V gives CDR1 SGDLS, CDR2 YYNGEE. CDR3 length equals 14 residues. Trimming pared 0 bases from V and 5 bases from J, leaving 11 bases between. In DNA, the CDR3 is TGTGCCAGCAGCGTAGGCGATGGGGTGTATGGCTACACCTTC. Protein product: CASSVGDGVYGYTF. The variable domain in full, with the rest retrieved from reference TRBV9 and TRBJ1-2, is DSGVTQTPKHLITATGQRVTLRCSPRSGDLSVYWYQQSLDQGLQFLIQYYNGEERAKGNILERFSAQQFPDLHSELNLSSLELGDSALYFCASSVGDGVYGYTFGSGTRLTVV.

This clone was detected ten times or more. A read error is possible here, since a much larger clone lies one base away. The chain links TRBV12-3 or TRBV12-4 to TRBJ1-4, with 9 nucleotides matching TRBD1. V dropped 3 bases and J dropped 8; count of bases not matched to a gene: 7. CDR3 length equals 15 residues. In DNA form, the CDR3 reads TGTGCCAGCAGTTTGACTCGGACAGGGGAGGAAAAACTGTTTTTT. Residues: CASSLTRTGEEKLFF.

In nucleotides, the CDR3 is TGCGCCAGCAGCTTGGTAGCGGGGGGGCCCCCAGATACGCAGTATTTT. Residues: CASSLVAGGPPDTQYF. V and J are TRBV5-1 and TRBJ2-3, with TRBD2 matching 11 bases. The CDR3 has 16 residues. V dropped 0 bases and J dropped 4; count of bases not matched to a gene: 4. The germline gives CDR1 SGHRS, CDR2 YFSETQ.

Turning to this clone: A single base separates this from a much larger clone, so it may be a read error. This sample includes further DNA sequences coding for the same CDR3. J is TRBJ1-5 and V is TRBV2; 9 bases match TRBD1. Germline assignment: CDR1 SNHLY and CDR2 FYNNEI. The V gene end was trimmed by 7 bases and the J gene end by 7 bases; junction bases not matched to a gene: 8. CDR3 length equals 14 residues. As DNA, the CDR3 is TGTGCCAGCAACGACCGGGACAGGGACCAGCCCCAGCATTTT. Translating it yields CASNDRDRDQPQHF.

This clone was observed many times. The chain employs TRBV20-1 and TRBJ2-3, with TRBD2 identical over 12 bases. Germline-derived CDR1 and CDR2 are DFQATT and SNEGSKA (reference sequence). Unmatched junction bases numbered 14, after V lost 3 bases and J lost 1 base. This CDR3 comprises 19 residues. CDR3: CSASPRTSGISTRTDTQYF. The DNA for the CDR3 is TGCAGTGCTAGCCCAAGGACTAGCGGGATCTCTACCCGCACAGATACGCAGTATTTT.

The chain links TRBV30 to TRBJ2-7, with TRBD1 identical over 7 bases. Germline V gene data show CDR1 as GTSNPN and CDR2 as SVGIG (reference sequence). The CDR3 extends over 17 amino acids. Losses at the gene ends were 0 bases for V and 2 bases for J; bases not matched to a gene: 13. In nucleotides, the CDR3 is TGTGCCTGGAGTGTTATCTCAACAGCTAGGGGGCCCTACGAGCAGTACTTC. Translating gives CAWSVISTARGPYEQYF.

In this sample, this clone turned up a few times. A read error may be the cause here, since a much bigger clone is one base away. The sample holds other DNA sequences that translate to the same CDR3. The rearrangement uses TRBV29-1 and TRBJ1-1, with a possible D match to TRBD1 (6 bases). Germline CDR1 reads SQVTM; CDR2 reads ANQGSEA. This CDR3 spans 12 amino acids. Trimming removed 7 bases at V and 5 bases at J, with 14 bases between. The CDR3 is CSGGGRGTEAFF. As DNA, the CDR3 is TGCAGCGGGGGAGGCAGGGGTACTGAAGCTTTCTTT.

Concerning this clone itself: Sequence at one end of the junction differs from germline and may be a read error. The chain joins TRBV6-1 to TRBJ1-5; no reliable D call. Germline CDR1 is MNHNS and CDR2 is SASEGT. This CDR3 contains 13 residues. The DNA of the CDR3 is TGTGCCGGCAGTGAAGGGTTAGGTCAGCCCCAGCATTTT. Protein: CAGSEGLGQPQHF.

The V call is TRBV5-1, the J call TRBJ1-6; tentative D call: TRBD1 (5 bases). Between the trimmed V and J ends, which lost 0 bases and 6 bases, there was a span of 13 bases. Germline CDR1 and CDR2: SGHRS and YFSETQ. This CDR3 has 16 residues. CDR3 loop: CASSLDLRDLNSPLHF. In nucleotides, the CDR3 is TGCGCCAGCAGCTTGGACCTTCGGGACCTTAATTCACCCCTCCACTTT.

This clone was recorded at least ten times. V gene TRBV3-1 combines with J gene TRBJ2-5, with 8 bases aligning to TRBD1. This CDR3 contains 14 residues. J lost 5 bases, V lost 5 bases, and 7 bases had no gene match. Germline-derived CDR1 and CDR2 are LGHDT and YNNKEL (reference sequence). CDR3 sequence: CASSATGVGETQYF. DNA of the CDR3: TGTGCCAGCAGCGCGACAGGGGTCGGGGAGACCCAGTACTTC.

This clone was seen at least ten times. The chain carries TRBV19 and TRBJ1-5; D may be TRBD1 (6 bases). Per the germline V gene, CDR1 is LNHDA and CDR2 is SQIVND (reference sequence). The CDR3 is made up of 15 amino acids. Trimming removed 1 base at V and 2 bases at J, with 9 bases between. The CDR3 bases are TGTGCCAGTAGTATAGGCAGGGGAGGCAATCAGCCCCAGCATTTT. Residues: CASSIGRGGNQPQHF. The full variable domain, completed using reference TRBV19 and TRBJ1-5, is DGGITQSPKYLFRKEGQNVTLSCEQNLNHDAMYWYRQDPGQGLRLIYYSQIVNDFQKGDIAEGYSVSREKKESFPLTVTSAQKNPTAFYLCASSIGRGGNQPQHFGDGTRLSIL.

In its sample, this clone was seen many times. The rearrangement uses TRBV4-1 and TRBJ1-1; TRBD1 aligns across 9 bases. Germline V gene lookup returns CDR1 MGHRA and CDR2 YSYEKL. Unmatched junction bases numbered 4, after V lost 3 bases and J lost 5 bases. The length of the CDR3 is 14 residues. CDR3 region: CASSHRDRETEAFF. The CDR3 DNA follows: TGCGCCAGCAGCCACCGGGACAGGGAGACTGAAGCTTTCTTT.

This clone turned up a few times. CDR3 bases: TGTGCCAGCAGTCTTCGGGAGAGAGGAAACTATGGCTACACCTTC. Its protein product is CASSLRERGNYGYTF. This rearrangement joins TRBV6-1 to TRBJ1-2; D unclear. Germline V lookup: CDR1 MNHNS, CDR2 SASEGT. Trimming took off 5 bases at V and 2 bases at J, with 15 bases between the two ends. CDR3 size: 15 residues.

About this clone: A much larger clone differs by one base, so this may be a read error. The V and J genes are TRBV18 and TRBJ2-7, with 11 bases that match TRBD2. CDR3 size: 16 residues. Germline V gene sequence: CDR1 KGHSH, CDR2 LQKENI. V lost 0 bases and J lost 1; bases outside the gene matches: 2. The CDR3 DNA reads as TGTGCCAGCTCACCACCGGGGACTAGCGGATCCTACGAGCAGTACTTC. Translating it yields CASSPPGTSGSYEQYF.

This clone appeared many times. The chain joins TRBV5-1 to TRBJ2-1; possible D gene TRBD1, 6 bases. The germline gives CDR1 SGHRS, CDR2 YFSETQ. The V end lost 0 bases, the J end lost 1 base, and 8 bases lay between the germline ends. This CDR3 region has 15 residues. CDR3 region: CASSLVGASYNEQFF. CDR3 nucleotide sequence: TGCGCCAGCAGCTTGGTGGGGGCATCCTACAATGAGCAGTTCTTC. The variable domain in full, completed from reference TRBV5-1 and TRBJ2-1, reads KAGVTQTPRYLIKTRGQQVTLSCSPISGHRSVSWYQQTPGQGLQFLFEYFSETQRNKGNFPGRFSGRQFSNSRSEMNVSTLELGDSALYLCASSLVGASYNEQFFGPGTRLTVL.

This clone was counted ten times or more. This chain connects TRBV24-1 to TRBJ2-7; 9 bases line up with TRBD1. The J segment lost 6 bases and the V segment lost 3 bases, leaving 11 bases of the junction unmatched. CDR1 is KGHDR, CDR2 SFDVKD, per germline. The CDR3 has 16 residues. As DNA, the CDR3 is TGTGCCACCAGTGATCGGACAGGGGATCAATCCGGCGAGCAGTACTTC. It codes for CATSDRTGDQSGEQYF.

The table lists this clone with many counts. The junction differs from germline at one of its ends, possibly a read error. The sample carries other DNA sequences with the same CDR3. This chain links TRBV2 with TRBJ1-6, with D perhaps matching TRBD1 (5 bases). This CDR3 has 14 residues. In germline, CDR1 is SNHLY, CDR2 FYNNEI. CDR3 coding DNA: TGCGCCAGCAGTGTGGGGGTGCTAAATTCACCCCTCCACTTT. Translation: CASSVGVLNSPLHF.

This clone was detected ten times or more. The chain uses TRBV7-6 and TRBJ2-3, with 7 bases matching TRBD2. Germline V gives CDR1 SGHVS, CDR2 FNYEAQ. The CDR3 has 14 amino acids. J gave up 0 bases and V 5 bases, and 2 bases lay outside the gene matches. CDR3 residues: CASSPSGSTDTQYF. The CDR3 nucleotides read TGTGCCAGCAGCCCTAGCGGTAGCACAGATACGCAGTATTTT.

This clone turned up a few times. The J gene is TRBJ2-1, the V gene TRBV6-1; D might be TRBD2 (6 bases). Deletions cut 5 bases from V and 4 bases from J, with 15 bases between. This CDR3 has 15 residues. Germline assignment: CDR1 MNHNS and CDR2 SASEGT. The CDR3 DNA sequence: TGTGCCAGCAGTTCGATGGGAGGAGGGTACAATGAGCAGTTCTTC. The encoded protein is CASSSMGGGYNEQFF.

The chain carries TRBV28 and TRBJ2-7; D is tentatively TRBD1 or TRBD2 (7 bases each). The ends were cut back, 8 bases at V and 2 bases at J, with 10 bases in the middle. The CDR3 is 12 amino acids. Germline V gene data show CDR1 as MDHEN and CDR2 as SYDVKM. This chain's CDR3 is CASQGGAYEQYF. As DNA, the CDR3 is TGTGCCAGCCAGGGGGGGGCCTACGAGCAGTACTTC.